This T cell receptor (beta chain) is from a study of T cell repertoires in cytomegalovirus infection. TCRdb used MiXCR to reprocess the reads, holding one entry per CDR3 protein. The data show about 440,000 distinct CDR3 sequences, 31% seen once. In germline, CDR1 is MGHRA, CDR2 YSYEKL. The CDR3 runs 19 residues. V shed 0 bases and J shed 3 bases, with 18 bases lying between them. This clonotype has only a few counts. Sequencing used PBMCs. This clonotype was sampled from a human donor in good health (CMV status not recorded). Some clones in this sample may be carry-over from other donors' samples. J is TRBJ1-6 and V is TRBV4-1; D remains unclear. The CDR3 coding sequence is TGCGCCAGCAGCCAAGAGCCGGCCGGACCTGGGGACTATAATTCACCCCTCCACTTT. It codes for CASSQEPAGPGDYNSPLHF.